This TCR beta chain derives from a study of blood T cell repertoires in COVID-19. The table came from immunoSEQ multiplex PCR; TCRdb's copy has only in-frame clones and leaves some out. Of roughly 35,000 clones in the sample, less than 90% are singletons; the top ten hold 15% to 20%. The sample consisted of peripheral blood. This receptor was obtained from a man aged 65 to 79 with acute or convalescent COVID-19.

CDR3: CASSLEGYQPQHF. In DNA form, the CDR3 reads TGTGCCAGCAGCTTGGAGGGGTATCAGCCCCAGCATTTT. The chain uses TRBV5-5 and TRBJ1-5; perhaps TRBD1 as D (5 bases). V was shortened by 0 bases and J by 5 bases, with 6 bases between the two germline ends. The length of the CDR3 is 13 residues. CDR1 and CDR2 from the germline V gene are SGHKS and YYEKEE (reference sequence).